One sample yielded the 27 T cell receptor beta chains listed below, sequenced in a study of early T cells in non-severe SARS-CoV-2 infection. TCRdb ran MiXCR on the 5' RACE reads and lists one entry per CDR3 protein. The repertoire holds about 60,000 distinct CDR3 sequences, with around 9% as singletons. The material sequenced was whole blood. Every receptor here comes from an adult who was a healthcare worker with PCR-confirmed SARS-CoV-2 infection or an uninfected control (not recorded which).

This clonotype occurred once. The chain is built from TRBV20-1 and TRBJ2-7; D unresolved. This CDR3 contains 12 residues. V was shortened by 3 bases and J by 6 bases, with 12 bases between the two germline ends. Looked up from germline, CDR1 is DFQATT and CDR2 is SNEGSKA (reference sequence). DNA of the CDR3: TGCAGTGCTAGGAAGGTGGAATTCGAGCAGTACTTC. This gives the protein CSARKVEFEQYF.

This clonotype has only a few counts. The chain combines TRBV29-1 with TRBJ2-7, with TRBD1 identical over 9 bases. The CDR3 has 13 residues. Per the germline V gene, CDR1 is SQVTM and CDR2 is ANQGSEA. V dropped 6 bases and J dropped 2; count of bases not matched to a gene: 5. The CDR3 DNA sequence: TGCAGCGTGACCCGGGACAGGGCCTACGAGCAGTACTTC. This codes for CSVTRDRAYEQYF.

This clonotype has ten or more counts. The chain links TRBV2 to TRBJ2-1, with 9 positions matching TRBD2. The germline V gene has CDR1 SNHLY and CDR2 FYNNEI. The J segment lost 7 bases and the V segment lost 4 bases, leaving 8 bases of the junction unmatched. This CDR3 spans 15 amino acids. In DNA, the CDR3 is TGTGCCAGCAGTGTGGCGGGAGGGCGAGGAAATGAGCAGTTCTTC. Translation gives CASSVAGGRGNEQFF.

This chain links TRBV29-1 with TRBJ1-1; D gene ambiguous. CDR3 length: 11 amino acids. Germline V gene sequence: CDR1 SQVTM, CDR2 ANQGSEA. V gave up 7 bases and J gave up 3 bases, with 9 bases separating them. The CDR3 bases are TGCAGCGGGGGTCATCACACTGAAGCTTTCTTT. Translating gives CSGGHHTEAFF.

The CDR3 here is CASSGPASYEQYF. DNA of the CDR3: TGTGCCAGCAGTGGCCCAGCCTCCTACGAGCAGTACTTC. The V call is TRBV2, the J call TRBJ2-7; no definite D call. Trimming removed 4 bases from V and 0 bases from J, with 7 bases in between. This CDR3 is 13 amino acids long. From germline, CDR1 is SNHLY and CDR2 FYNNEI.

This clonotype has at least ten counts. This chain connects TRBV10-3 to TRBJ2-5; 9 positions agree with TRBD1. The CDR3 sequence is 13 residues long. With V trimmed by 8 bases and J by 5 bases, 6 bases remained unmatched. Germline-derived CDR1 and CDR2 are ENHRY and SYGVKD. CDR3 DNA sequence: TGTGCCATCCGGACAGGGGACGTTGAGACCCAGTACTTC. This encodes CAIRTGDVETQYF.

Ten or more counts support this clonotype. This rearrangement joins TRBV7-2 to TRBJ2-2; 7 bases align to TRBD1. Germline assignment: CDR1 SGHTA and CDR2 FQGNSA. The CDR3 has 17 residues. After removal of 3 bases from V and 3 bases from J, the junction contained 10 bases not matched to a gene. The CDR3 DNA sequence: TGTGCCAGCAGCTTGAGATGGGACAGAGTCTACACCGGGGAGCTGTTTTTT. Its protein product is CASSLRWDRVYTGELFF.

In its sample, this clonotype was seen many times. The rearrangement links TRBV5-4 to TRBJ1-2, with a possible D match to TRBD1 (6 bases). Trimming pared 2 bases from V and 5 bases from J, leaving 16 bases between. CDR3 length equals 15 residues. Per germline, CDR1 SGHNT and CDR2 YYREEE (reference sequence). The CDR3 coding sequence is TGTGCCAGCAGCTTACCACCCGGGACACCATATGGCTACACCTTC. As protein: CASSLPPGTPYGYTF.

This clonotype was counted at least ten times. The CDR3 sequence is CASSLNKRTNEQFF. The CDR3 region has the DNA TGTGCCAGCAGCCTCAACAAAAGAACAAATGAGCAGTTCTTC. V usage is TRBV7-9 and J usage is TRBJ2-1, with D hard to call. The CDR3 sequence is 14 residues long. The germline V and J ends were trimmed by 5 bases and 7 bases, with 15 bases remaining between them. Germline V gene sequence: CDR1 SEHNR, CDR2 FQNEAQ (reference sequence).

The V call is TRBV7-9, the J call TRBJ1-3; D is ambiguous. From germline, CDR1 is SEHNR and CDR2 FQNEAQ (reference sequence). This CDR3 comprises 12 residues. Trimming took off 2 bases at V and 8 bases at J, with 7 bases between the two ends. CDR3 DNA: TGTGCCAGCAGCTTAAAGTCGGACACCATATATTTT. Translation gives CASSLKSDTIYF.

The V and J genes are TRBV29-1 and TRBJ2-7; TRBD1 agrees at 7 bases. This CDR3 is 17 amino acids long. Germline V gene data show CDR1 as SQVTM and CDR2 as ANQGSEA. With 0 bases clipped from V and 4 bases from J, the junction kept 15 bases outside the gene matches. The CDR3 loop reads CSVEEGPRDRVVYEQYF. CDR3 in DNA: TGCAGCGTTGAAGAAGGTCCGAGAGACAGGGTAGTATACGAGCAGTACTTC.

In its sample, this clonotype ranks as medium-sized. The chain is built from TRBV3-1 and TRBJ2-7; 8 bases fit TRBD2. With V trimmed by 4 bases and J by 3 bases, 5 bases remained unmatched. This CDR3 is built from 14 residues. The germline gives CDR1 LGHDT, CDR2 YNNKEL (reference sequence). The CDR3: CASSPESGSYEQYF. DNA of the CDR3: TGTGCCAGCAGCCCCGAGAGCGGGAGCTACGAGCAGTACTTC.

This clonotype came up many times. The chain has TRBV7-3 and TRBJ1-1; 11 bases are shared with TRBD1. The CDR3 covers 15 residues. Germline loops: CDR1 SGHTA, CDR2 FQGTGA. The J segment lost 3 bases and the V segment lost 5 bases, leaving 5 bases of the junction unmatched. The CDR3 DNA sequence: TGTGCCAGCAGCCGGACAGGGGGCTGGGACACTGAAGCTTTCTTT. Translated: CASSRTGGWDTEAFF.

The CDR3 DNA follows: TGTGCCAGCAGCCAACCTCTGGTAAAGGGGGCAGGCGAGCAGTACTTC. It encodes CASSQPLVKGAGEQYF. The chain carries TRBV3-2 and TRBJ2-7; the D call TRBD1 from the table was never checked on the DNA. TRBV3-2 is marked as a pseudogene. CDR3 length: 16 residues.

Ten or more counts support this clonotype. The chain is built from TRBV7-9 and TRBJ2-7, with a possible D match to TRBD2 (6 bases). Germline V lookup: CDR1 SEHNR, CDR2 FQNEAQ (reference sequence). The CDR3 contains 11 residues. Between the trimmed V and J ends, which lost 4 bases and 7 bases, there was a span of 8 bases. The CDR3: CASSSREEQYF. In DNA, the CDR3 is TGTGCCAGCAGCTCGCGGGAAGAGCAGTACTTC.

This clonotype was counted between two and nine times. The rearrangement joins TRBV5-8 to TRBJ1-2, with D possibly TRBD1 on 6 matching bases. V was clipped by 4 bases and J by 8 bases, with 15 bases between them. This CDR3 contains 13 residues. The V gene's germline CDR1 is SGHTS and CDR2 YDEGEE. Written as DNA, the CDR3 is TGTGCCAGCAGCCTACAGGGCGCCGGGGGCTACACCTTC. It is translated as CASSLQGAGGYTF.

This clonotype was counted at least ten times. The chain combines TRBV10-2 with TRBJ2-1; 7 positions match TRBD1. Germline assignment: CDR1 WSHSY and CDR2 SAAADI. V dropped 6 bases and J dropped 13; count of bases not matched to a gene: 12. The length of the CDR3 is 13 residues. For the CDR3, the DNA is TGCGCCAGCAGGCTGGTGACCGGGACAGAACAGTTCTTC. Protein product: CASRLVTGTEQFF.

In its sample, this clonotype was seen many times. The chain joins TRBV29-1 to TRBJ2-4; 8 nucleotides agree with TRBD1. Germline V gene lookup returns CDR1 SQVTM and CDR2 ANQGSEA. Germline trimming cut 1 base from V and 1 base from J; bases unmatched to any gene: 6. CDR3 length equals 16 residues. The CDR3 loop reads CSVEGRGQWAKNIQYF. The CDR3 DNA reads TGCAGCGTTGAAGGCAGGGGGCAATGGGCCAAAAACATTCAGTACTTC.

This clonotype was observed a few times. CDR3 protein: CASTYRDPGTDTQYF. The CDR3 DNA is TGTGCCAGCACCTACCGGGACCCTGGCACAGATACGCAGTATTTT. The V and J genes are TRBV2 and TRBJ2-3; TRBD1 or TRBD2 may be the D gene (5 bases each). Trimming took 7 bases from V and 1 from J, leaving 15 bases between them. CDR1 and CDR2 (germline): SNHLY, FYNNEI. This CDR3 comprises 15 residues.

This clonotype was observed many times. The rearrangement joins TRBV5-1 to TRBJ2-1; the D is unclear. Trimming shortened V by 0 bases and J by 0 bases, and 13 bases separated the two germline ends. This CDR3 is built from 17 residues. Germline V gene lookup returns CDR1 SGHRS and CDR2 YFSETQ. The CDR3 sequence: CASSLEVGLSSYNEQFF. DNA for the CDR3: TGCGCCAGCAGCTTGGAGGTAGGCTTGAGCTCCTACAATGAGCAGTTCTTC. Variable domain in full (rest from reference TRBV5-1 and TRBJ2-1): KAGVTQTPRYLIKTRGQQVTLSCSPISGHRSVSWYQQTPGQGLQFLFEYFSETQRNKGNFPGRFSGRQFSNSRSEMNVSTLELGDSALYLCASSLEVGLSSYNEQFFGPGTRLTVL.

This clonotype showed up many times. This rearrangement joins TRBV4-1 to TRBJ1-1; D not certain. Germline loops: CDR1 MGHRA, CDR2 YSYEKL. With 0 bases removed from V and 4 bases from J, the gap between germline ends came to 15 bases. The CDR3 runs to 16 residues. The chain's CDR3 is CASSQDLGSLSTEAFF. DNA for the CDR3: TGCGCCAGCAGCCAAGATCTGGGCAGTTTATCCACTGAAGCTTTCTTT.

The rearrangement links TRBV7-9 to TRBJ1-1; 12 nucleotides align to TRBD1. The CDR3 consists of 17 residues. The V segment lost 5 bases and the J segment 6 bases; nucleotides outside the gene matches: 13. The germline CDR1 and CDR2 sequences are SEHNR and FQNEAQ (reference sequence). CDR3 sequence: CASSIAGTGGEYSEAFF. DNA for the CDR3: TGTGCCAGCAGCATTGCCGGGACAGGGGGCGAATACTCTGAAGCTTTCTTT. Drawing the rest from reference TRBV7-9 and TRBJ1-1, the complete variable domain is DTGVSQNPRHKITKRGQNVTFRCDPISEHNRLYWYRQTLGQGPEFLTYFQNEAQLEKSRLLSDRFSAERPKGSFSTLEIQRTEQGDSAMYLCASSIAGTGGEYSEAFFGQGTRLTVV.

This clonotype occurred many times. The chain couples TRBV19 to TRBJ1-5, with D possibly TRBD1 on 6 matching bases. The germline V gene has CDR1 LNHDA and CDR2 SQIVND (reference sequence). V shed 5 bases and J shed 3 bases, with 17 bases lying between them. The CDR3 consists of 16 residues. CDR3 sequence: CASSGRQVPNNQPQHF. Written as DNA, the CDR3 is TGTGCCAGTAGTGGCCGACAGGTACCCAACAATCAGCCCCAGCATTTT.

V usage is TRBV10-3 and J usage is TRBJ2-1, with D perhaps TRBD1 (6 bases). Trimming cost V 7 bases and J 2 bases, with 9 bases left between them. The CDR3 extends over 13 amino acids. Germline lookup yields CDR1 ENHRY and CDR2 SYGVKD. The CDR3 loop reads CAITGHTYNEQFF. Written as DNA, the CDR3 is TGTGCCATCACGGGACATACCTACAATGAGCAGTTCTTC.

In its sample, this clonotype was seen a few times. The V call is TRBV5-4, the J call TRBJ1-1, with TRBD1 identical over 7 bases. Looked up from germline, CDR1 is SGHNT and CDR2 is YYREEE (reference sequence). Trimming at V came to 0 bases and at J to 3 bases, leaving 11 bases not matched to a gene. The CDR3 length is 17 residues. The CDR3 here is CASSLAGYGGTDTEAFF. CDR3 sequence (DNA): TGTGCCAGCAGCTTGGCCGGGTACGGGGGGACAGACACTGAAGCTTTCTTT.

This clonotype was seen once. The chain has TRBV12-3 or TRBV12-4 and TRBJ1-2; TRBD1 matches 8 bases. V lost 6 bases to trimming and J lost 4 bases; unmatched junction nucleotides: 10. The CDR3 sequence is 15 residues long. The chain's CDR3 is CASSLSDREGYGYTF. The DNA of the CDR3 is TGTGCCAGCAGCCTATCGGACAGGGAGGGCTATGGCTACACCTTC.

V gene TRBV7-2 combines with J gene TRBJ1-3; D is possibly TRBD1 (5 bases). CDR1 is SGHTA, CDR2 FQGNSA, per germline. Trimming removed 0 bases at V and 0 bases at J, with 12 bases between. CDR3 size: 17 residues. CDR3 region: CASSLADSSGSGNTIYF. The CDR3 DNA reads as TGTGCCAGCAGCTTAGCTGACAGCTCAGGCTCTGGAAACACCATATATTTT.